A selection of T cell receptor beta chains follows, all from one sample in a study of Tregs in tolerant kidney transplant recipients. The assay was immunoSEQ multiplex PCR, and TCRdb's table has in-frame clones only and misses some. The sample shows around 50,000 clones, roughly nine tenths of them seen only once. The sequencing used CD8+ T cells from blood (PBMCs), collected 12 months after the transplant. These receptors came from a human patient who received a combined kidney and bone marrow transplant. T cells may partly derive from the graft donor. Each CDR3 is given with its conserved first and last residue. Fields, in order: D gene, V gene, J gene, clone size, CDR3 protein, CDR3 DNA. D genes are given only for firm matches. Only some rows state a clone size, as once, few, many or a class for expanded clones.

D gene: TRBD2; V gene: TRBV9; J gene: TRBJ2-7; clone size: NA; CDR3 protein: CASSFYSGSWAYEQYF; CDR3 DNA: TGTGCCAGCAGCTTTTATAGCGGGAGTTGGGCCTACGAGCAGTACTTC
D gene: TRBD2; V gene: TRBV4-2; J gene: TRBJ2-7; clone size: NA; CDR3 protein: CASSQGSQVGLTSYEQYF; CDR3 DNA: TGTGCCAGCAGCCAAGGAAGTCAGGTGGGACTAACTTCCTACGAGCAGTACTTC
D gene: TRBD2; V gene: TRBV6-1; J gene: TRBJ2-5; clone size: few; CDR3 protein: CASSEGAGGQETQYF; CDR3 DNA: TGTGCCAGCAGTGAAGGAGCGGGGGGCCAAGAGACCCAGTACTTC
D gene: NA; V gene: TRBV7-2; J gene: TRBJ1-1; clone size: NA; CDR3 protein: CASSLVGAEAFF; CDR3 DNA: TGTGCCAGCAGCTTAGTCGGTGCTGAGGCTTTCTTT
D gene: TRBD1; V gene: TRBV4-3; J gene: TRBJ1-1; clone size: NA; CDR3 protein: CASSQDESTGENTEAFF; CDR3 DNA: TGCGCCAGCAGCCAAGATGAATCGACAGGGGAGAACACTGAAGCTTTCTTT
D gene: NA; V gene: TRBV7-9; J gene: TRBJ2-2; clone size: NA; CDR3 protein: CASSSTAPGTGELFF; CDR3 DNA: TGTGCCAGCAGCTCTACAGCCCCGGGGACCGGGGAGCTGTTTTTT
D gene: NA; V gene: TRBV7-3; J gene: TRBJ2-1; clone size: medium-sized; CDR3 protein: CASSLTADSYNEQFF; CDR3 DNA: TGTGCCAGCAGCTTAACGGCGGACTCGTACAATGAGCAGTTCTTC
D gene: NA; V gene: TRBV21-1; J gene: TRBJ1-5; clone size: NA; CDR3 protein: CAVRGSNQPQHF; CDR3 DNA: TGTGCCGTCAGGGGAAGCAATCAGCCCCAGCATTTT
D gene: TRBD2; V gene: TRBV7-9; J gene: TRBJ2-7; clone size: NA; CDR3 protein: CASSFGTSGFLAYEQYF; CDR3 DNA: TGTGCCAGCAGCTTCGGGACTAGCGGGTTTCTGGCCTACGAGCAGTACTTC
D gene: TRBD1; V gene: TRBV4-3; J gene: TRBJ2-7; clone size: NA; CDR3 protein: CASSQGRGPYEQYF; CDR3 DNA: TGCGCCAGCAGCCAGGGCAGGGGGCCTTACGAGCAGTACTTC
D gene: TRBD2; V gene: TRBV7-9; J gene: TRBJ2-7; clone size: NA; CDR3 protein: CASSLAQGSGILYEQYF; CDR3 DNA: TGTGCCAGCAGCTTAGCGCAAGGTAGCGGGATTCTCTACGAGCAGTACTTC
D gene: TRBD2; V gene: TRBV29-1; J gene: TRBJ2-7; clone size: NA; CDR3 protein: CSVVSTGGGEQYF; CDR3 DNA: TGCAGCGTTGTTTCAACGGGAGGAGGTGAGCAGTACTTC
D gene: NA; V gene: TRBV9; J gene: TRBJ1-1; clone size: once; CDR3 protein: CASSVAGYTEAFF; CDR3 DNA: TGTGCCAGCAGCGTAGCGGGGTACACTGAAGCTTTCTTT
D gene: TRBD1; V gene: TRBV9; J gene: TRBJ1-1; clone size: NA; CDR3 protein: CASSVESDRERGRDTEAFF; CDR3 DNA: TGTGCCAGCAGCGTAGAATCGGACAGGGAAAGGGGTAGGGACACTGAAGCTTTCTTT
D gene: NA; V gene: TRBV7-3; J gene: TRBJ2-2; clone size: few; CDR3 protein: CASKELAGNTGELFF; CDR3 DNA: TGTGCCAGCAAGGAGCTAGCAGGGAACACCGGGGAGCTGTTTTTT
D gene: NA; V gene: TRBV4-2; J gene: TRBJ2-7; clone size: NA; CDR3 protein: CASSHGTGTYEQYF; CDR3 DNA: TGTGCCAGCAGCCATGGAACAGGAACCTACGAGCAGTACTTC
D gene: TRBD1; V gene: TRBV30; J gene: TRBJ2-2; clone size: NA; CDR3 protein: CAWSQGQANTGELFF; CDR3 DNA: TGTGCCTGGAGCCAGGGACAGGCGAACACCGGGGAGCTGTTTTTT
D gene: NA; V gene: TRBV7-9; J gene: TRBJ2-7; clone size: NA; CDR3 protein: CASRSSYLDEQYF; CDR3 DNA: TGTGCCAGCAGAAGTAGTTACTTAGACGAGCAGTACTTC
D gene: NA; V gene: TRBV5-6; J gene: TRBJ2-6; clone size: NA; CDR3 protein: CASSLGAAGANVLTF; CDR3 DNA: TGTGCCAGCAGCCTCGGTGCGGCGGGGGCCAACGTCCTGACTTTC
D gene: NA; V gene: TRBV19; J gene: TRBJ1-4; clone size: NA; CDR3 protein: CASSPYSPTNEKLFF; CDR3 DNA: TGTGCCAGTAGCCCATACAGCCCAACTAATGAAAAACTGTTTTTT
D gene: TRBD1; V gene: TRBV4-1; J gene: TRBJ1-1; clone size: NA; CDR3 protein: CASSPGGGTGNTEAFF; CDR3 DNA: TGCGCCAGCAGCCCTGGGGGAGGGACAGGGAACACTGAAGCTTTCTTT
D gene: TRBD2; V gene: TRBV10-1; J gene: TRBJ2-3; clone size: NA; CDR3 protein: CASGTSGSGTDTQYF; CDR3 DNA: TGCGCCAGCGGGACTAGCGGGAGTGGCACAGATACGCAGTATTTT
D gene: TRBD2; V gene: TRBV9; J gene: TRBJ2-2; clone size: NA; CDR3 protein: CASSPTSGTGTSGATGELFF; CDR3 DNA: TGTGCCAGCAGCCCAACCTCGGGAACCGGGACTAGCGGGGCAACCGGGGAGCTGTTTTTT
D gene: NA; V gene: TRBV28; J gene: TRBJ1-2; clone size: NA; CDR3 protein: CASSPLNYGYTF; CDR3 DNA: TGTGCCAGCAGTCCCCTAAACTATGGCTACACCTTC
D gene: NA; V gene: TRBV2; J gene: TRBJ2-5; clone size: NA; CDR3 protein: CASIDFGGKTGLETQYF; CDR3 DNA: TGTGCCAGCATCGACTTCGGCGGGAAAACGGGGCTAGAGACCCAGTACTTC
D gene: NA; V gene: TRBV6-4; J gene: TRBJ2-1; clone size: NA; CDR3 protein: CASSDLFSWGRNEQFF; CDR3 DNA: TGTGCCAGCAGTGACCTTTTTTCCTGGGGCCGGAATGAGCAGTTCTTC
D gene: NA; V gene: TRBV21-1; J gene: TRBJ2-1; clone size: NA; CDR3 protein: CASSKGTSSGRAHEQFF; CDR3 DNA: TGTGCCAGCAGCAAAGGCACTTCCAGCGGGAGGGCTCATGAGCAGTTCTTC
D gene: NA; V gene: TRBV4-1; J gene: TRBJ2-2; clone size: NA; CDR3 protein: CASSLGIWVGGELFF; CDR3 DNA: TGCGCCAGCAGCCTCGGGATATGGGTTGGCGGGGAGCTGTTTTTT
D gene: NA; V gene: TRBV9; J gene: TRBJ2-4; clone size: NA; CDR3 protein: CASSSGTLLAKNIQYF; CDR3 DNA: TGTGCCAGCAGCTCCGGGACACTCCTAGCCAAAAACATTCAGTACTTC